The rows below give T cell receptor beta chains drawn from one sample of a study of T cell responses to AZD1222 COVID-19 vaccine. Data came from immunoSEQ multiplex PCR; TCRdb stores just in-frame clones and leaves some out. The sample has under 100,000 clones, approximately 90% seen once. This material consisted of peripheral blood, taken 28 days after the second AZD1222 dose. The receptors here all came from an adult who received the AZD1222 COVID-19 vaccine. Both conserved end residues are part of each CDR3. Fields, in order: D gene, V gene, J gene, clone size, CDR3 DNA, CDR3 protein. The D gene is left open where the match is weak. The listing skips clone size in some rows; elsewhere it reads once, few, many or a size class.

.,TRBV19,TRBJ1-2,.,TGTGCCAGTAGTATTGCGGGAGGGACTTATGGCTACACCTTC,CASSIAGGTYGYTF
.,TRBV10-2,TRBJ1-2,once,TGCGCCAGCAGTGAGTCGCGCGGCTACACCTTC,CASSESRGYTF
.,TRBV5-4,TRBJ2-7,once,TGTGCCAGCCACCAACCCGGGGAGTACTTC,CASHQPGEYF
.,TRBV6-1,TRBJ1-5,.,TGTGCCAGCAGTGAATTGGCAGACGCAACCTATCAGCCCCAGCATTTT,CASSELADATYQPQHF
.,TRBV2,TRBJ2-3,.,TGTGCCAGCAGTGAACGGGGCTGGACAGATACGCAGTATTTT,CASSERGWTDTQYF
.,TRBV27,TRBJ2-5,.,TGTGCCAGCAGTCAACGGACCGGGGAGACCCAGTACTTC,CASSQRTGETQYF
TRBD1,TRBV6-6,TRBJ2-2,.,TGTGCCAGCAGTCGCGGTACAGGACAGGGACCGGAGGCCGGGGAGCTGTTTTTT,CASSRGTGQGPEAGELFF
.,TRBV29-1,TRBJ1-4,.,TGCAGCGTGGGGAGGCCGGGAGAAAAACTGTTTTTT,CSVGRPGEKLFF
TRBD1,TRBV5-1,TRBJ1-2,.,TGCGCCAGCAGCTTAGAGGGACAGAATGGCTACACCTTC,CASSLEGQNGYTF
TRBD2,TRBV6-5,TRBJ2-1,.,TGTGCCAGCAGCAGCGGGGCGAACAATGAGCAGTTCTTC,CASSSGANNEQFF
.,TRBV10-3,TRBJ2-3,.,TGTGCCATCAGTGAAAACAGGGCTAGCACAGATACGCAGTATTTT,CAISENRASTDTQYF
.,TRBV7-2,TRBJ2-7,.,TGTGCCAGCAGCTTAGTTCCAAGGTGGCCCTACGAGCAGTACTTC,CASSLVPRWPYEQYF
.,TRBV10-3,TRBJ1-5,.,TGTGCCATCAGTGAGGGGGACATTAAAGGGGATCAGCCCCAGCATTTT,CAISEGDIKGDQPQHF
TRBD2,TRBV19,TRBJ2-2,.,TGTGCCACCAGGACTAGCGGGAACACCGGGGAGCTGTTTTTT,CATRTSGNTGELFF
.,TRBV4-2,TRBJ1-1,.,TGTGCCAGCAGCCAAGAGGCCCAGCTCCTCCCCACTGAAGCTTTCTTT,CASSQEAQLLPTEAFF
TRBD1,TRBV2,TRBJ1-5,.,TGTGCCAGCAGAGGGGGCGGCTTCTTGCAGCCCCAGCATTTT,CASRGGGFLQPQHF
.,TRBV19,TRBJ1-5,.,TGTGCCAGTAGTATAGACGGCAGACCCTACAATCAGCCCCAGCATTTT,CASSIDGRPYNQPQHF
.,TRBV6-6,TRBJ1-2,.,TGTGCCTGCCAAGAAATCCTGAACTATGGCTACACCTTC,CACQEILNYGYTF
TRBD1,TRBV9,TRBJ2-6,.,TGTGCCAGCAGCGTAGGTAGGACAGGGCTACTCTCTGGGGCCAACGTCCTGACTTTC,CASSVGRTGLLSGANVLTF
.,TRBV5-4,TRBJ1-3,.,TGTGCCAGCAGCTTTTTGGGGGATGGAAACACCATATATTTT,CASSFLGDGNTIYF
TRBD1,TRBV7-8,TRBJ1-3,.,TGTGCCAGCAGCTTAGTGGACAGGGGGCGCGGAGGTGGAAACACCATATATTTT,CASSLVDRGRGGGNTIYF
.,TRBV18,TRBJ1-3,few,TGTGCCAGCTCCGGCGGGTCTGGAAACACCATATATTTT,CASSGGSGNTIYF
.,TRBV13,TRBJ2-2,.,TGTGCCAGCAGCCAGTTTGCCGACAGTCCCGGGGAGCTGTTTTTT,CASSQFADSPGELFF
TRBD1,TRBV5-4,TRBJ1-6,once,TGTGCCAGCAGTTCAGGGGGCTCCTATAATTCACCCCTCCACTTT,CASSSGGSYNSPLHF
TRBD1,TRBV7-9,TRBJ2-1,.,TGTGCCAGCCCAGGGGGCGAGTACAATGAGCAGTTCTTC,CASPGGEYNEQFF
TRBD1,TRBV29-1,TRBJ2-5,once,TGCAGCGCCACAGGGGGCTTAGAGACCCAGTACTTC,CSATGGLETQYF
TRBD1,TRBV18,TRBJ2-7,.,TGTGCCAGCTCACTACCCAGGGACAGGCAACTCTCCTACGAGCAGTACTTC,CASSLPRDRQLSYEQYF
.,TRBV6-6,TRBJ2-5,.,TGTGCCAGCAGTTTCGTGAGGACTGAAGAGACCCAGTACTTC,CASSFVRTEETQYF
TRBD2,TRBV19,TRBJ2-3,.,TGTGCCAGTAGTCCGCCAATACTAGCGGGGGGGCCGAATACGCAGTATTTT,CASSPPILAGGPNTQYF
TRBD1,TRBV5-4,TRBJ1-6,.,TGTGCCAGCAGCTGGACAGGGCTCAATTCACCCCTCCACTTT,CASSWTGLNSPLHF
TRBD1,TRBV19,TRBJ1-2,few,TGTGCCAGTAGTACGACAGGGAGTCTCTATGGCTACACCTTC,CASSTTGSLYGYTF
.,TRBV7-2,TRBJ2-2,.,TGTGCCAGCAGCACAGGGTACACCGGGGAGCTGTTTTTT,CASSTGYTGELFF
.,TRBV11-2,TRBJ2-1,.,TGTGCCAGCAGCTTAGGCACAGTTTACAATGAGCAGTTCTTC,CASSLGTVYNEQFF
TRBD1,TRBV19,TRBJ1-5,.,TGTGCCAGTAGATCCGACAGGGGAGACAATCAGCCCCAGCATTTT,CASRSDRGDNQPQHF
.,TRBV7-9,TRBJ1-1,.,TGTGCCAGCAGCTTAGGAATGAACACTGAAGCTTTCTTT,CASSLGMNTEAFF
.,TRBV2,TRBJ2-7,.,TGTGCCAGCCACGCCCCTATAAGCTCCTACGAGCAGTACTTC,CASHAPISSYEQYF
TRBD1,TRBV27,TRBJ2-5,.,TGTGCCAGCAGTTTATCCTGGACAGGCCAAGAGACCCAGTACTTC,CASSLSWTGQETQYF
TRBD1,TRBV6-5,TRBJ1-2,.,TGTGCCAGCAGCATCGAGGGACAGGGGAACTATGGCTACACCTTC,CASSIEGQGNYGYTF
TRBD1,TRBV6-6,TRBJ1-1,.,TGTGCCAGCAGTTTGGGGACAGGACCAATGAACACTGAAGCTTTCTTT,CASSLGTGPMNTEAFF
.,TRBV5-1,TRBJ1-5,.,TGCGCCAGCAGCTTGTCTGGGGATCAGCCCCAGCATTTT,CASSLSGDQPQHF
TRBD1,TRBV6-5,TRBJ1-1,.,TGTGCCAGCAGTTTATGGGGGGACAGCGGGAACACTGAAGCTTTCTTT,CASSLWGDSGNTEAFF
.,TRBV7-9,TRBJ2-4,.,TGTGCCAGCACCAATTCGGCCGCAATTGGTAGAGGGGGAATCAAAAACATTCAGTACTTC,CASTNSAAIGRGGIKNIQYF
.,TRBV12-3/TRBV12-4,TRBJ1-5,.,TGTGCCAGCCTTAGACAGAATCAGCCCCAGCATTTT,CASLRQNQPQHF
.,TRBV7-9,TRBJ1-1,.,TGTGCCAGCAGAACCGCAGCGAACACTGAAGCTTTCTTT,CASRTAANTEAFF
.,TRBV3-1/TRBV3-2,TRBJ2-1,.,TGTGCCAGCCAGCACGGCAATGAGCAGTTCTTC,CASQHGNEQFF
TRBD1,TRBV6-2/TRBV6-3,TRBJ1-5,few,TGTGCCAGCAGTACTATCTACCGGGGACAGGGGAGCAATCAGCCCCAGCATTTT,CASSTIYRGQGSNQPQHF
TRBD1,TRBV4-1,TRBJ1-2,.,TGCGCCAGCAGCCCCTCCCTGGGGGACAGGCGATATGGCTACACCTTC,CASSPSLGDRRYGYTF
.,TRBV27,TRBJ1-6,.,TGTGCCAGCACCCGGGCAGGGCGGAATTCACCCCTCCACTTT,CASTRAGRNSPLHF
.,TRBV6-4,TRBJ2-1,.,TGTGCCAGCAGTCCAGGGGTAGGGGAGCAGTTCTTC,CASSPGVGEQFF
TRBD1,TRBV13,TRBJ2-2,.,TGTGCCAGCAGCCGACAGGGACCCGGGGAGCTGTTTTTT,CASSRQGPGELFF
TRBD2,TRBV28,TRBJ2-1,.,TGTGCCAGCAGCCCCCCCAGGGCGAGCGGGGGGCTCAATGAGCAGTTCTTC,CASSPPRASGGLNEQFF
.,TRBV3-1/TRBV3-2,TRBJ1-6,.,TGTGCCAGCAGCCAAGATGTTGTGTATTCACCCCTCCACTTT,CASSQDVVYSPLHF
.,TRBV7-2,TRBJ1-1,.,TGTGCCAGCAGCTTAGTGGGTCAGGGGAACACTGAAGCTTTCTTT,CASSLVGQGNTEAFF
.,TRBV14,TRBJ1-1,.,TGTGCCAGCAGCCGTAAAGGTGGGAACACTGAAGCTTTCTTT,CASSRKGGNTEAFF